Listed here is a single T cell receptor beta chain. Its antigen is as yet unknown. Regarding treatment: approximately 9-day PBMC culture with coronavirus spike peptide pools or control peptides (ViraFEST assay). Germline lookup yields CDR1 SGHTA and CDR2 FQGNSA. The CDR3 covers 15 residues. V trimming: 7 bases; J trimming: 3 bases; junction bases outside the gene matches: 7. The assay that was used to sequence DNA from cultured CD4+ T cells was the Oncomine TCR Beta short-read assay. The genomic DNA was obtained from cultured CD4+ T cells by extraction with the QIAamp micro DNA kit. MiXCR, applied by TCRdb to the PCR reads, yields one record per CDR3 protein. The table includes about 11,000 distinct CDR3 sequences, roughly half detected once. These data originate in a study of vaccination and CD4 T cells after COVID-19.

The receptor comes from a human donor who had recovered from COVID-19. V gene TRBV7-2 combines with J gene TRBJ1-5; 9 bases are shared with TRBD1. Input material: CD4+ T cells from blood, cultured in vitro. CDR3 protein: CASNQGQGSNQPQHF. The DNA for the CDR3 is TGTGCCAGCAACCAGGGACAGGGCTCCAATCAGCCCCAGCATTTT. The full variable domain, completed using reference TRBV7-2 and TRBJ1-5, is GAGVSQSPSNKVTEKGKDVELRCDPISGHTALYWYRQSLGQGLEFLIYFQGNSAPDKSGLPSDRFSAERTGGSVSTLTIQRTQQEDSAVYLCASNQGQGSNQPQHFGDGTRLSIL.